These 19 T cell receptor beta chains originate from one sample sequenced in a study of blood T cell repertoires in COVID-19. TCRdb's table, derived via immunoSEQ multiplex PCR, lists solely in-frame clones and lacks some. This sample has under 250,000 clones, with 81% found just once. The sample was PBMCs or T cells enriched from blood (not recorded which). Source of these receptors: a woman aged 50 to 60 with acute COVID-19.

The chain combines TRBV9 with TRBJ2-7; D unresolved. CDR3 length equals 14 residues. Trimming took off 3 bases at V and 0 bases at J, with 10 bases between the two ends. Looked up from germline, CDR1 is SGDLS and CDR2 is YYNGEE. CDR3: CASSGRRSSYEQYF. As DNA, the CDR3 is TGTGCCAGCAGCGGGCGGCGGTCCTCCTACGAGCAGTACTTC.

The chain links TRBV9 to TRBJ1-5, with a possible D match to TRBD1 (6 bases). V lost 4 bases to trimming and J lost 0 bases, with 11 bases between them. In germline, CDR1 is SGDLS, CDR2 YYNGEE. The CDR3 is 15 residues long. The CDR3 sequence: CASSRGGVSNQPQHF. CDR3 bases: TGTGCCAGCAGCCGAGGGGGGGTTAGCAATCAGCCCCAGCATTTT.

The CDR3 region is CASSPTRTSGGRTDTQYF. In DNA form, the CDR3 reads TGCGCCAGCAGCCCGACTCGGACTAGCGGGGGGAGAACAGATACGCAGTATTTT. The rearrangement joins TRBV4-3 to TRBJ2-3, with 14 nucleotides matching TRBD2. Germline V CDR1 and CDR2: LGHNA, YSLEER. This CDR3 region has 18 residues. J gave up 3 bases and V 4 bases, and 9 bases lay outside the gene matches.

In its sample, this clone was seen once. The chain is built from TRBV18 and TRBJ1-1; no clear D gene. The V end lost 1 base, the J end lost 2 bases, and 14 bases lay between the germline ends. Looked up from germline, CDR1 is KGHSH and CDR2 is LQKENI. The CDR3 length is 16 residues. The CDR3 nucleotides read TGTGCCAGCTCACCACTGGGCTTATCACAAAACACTGAAGCTTTCTTT. Amino acids: CASSPLGLSQNTEAFF.

The chain has TRBV6-5 and TRBJ1-5; 9 bases map to TRBD1. The junction had 10 bases not matched to a gene; V was cut back by 6 bases and J by 7 bases. The CDR3 extends over 15 amino acids. Germline V gene data show CDR1 as MNHEY and CDR2 as SVGAGI. The CDR3 here is CASRGTGILGQPQHF. CDR3 nucleotide sequence: TGTGCCAGCAGGGGGACAGGGATACTCGGCCAGCCCCAGCATTTT.

The chain uses TRBV5-8 and TRBJ2-7, with 11 nucleotides matching TRBD1. This CDR3 is built from 16 residues. Germline V gene sequence: CDR1 SGHTS, CDR2 YDEGEE. The junction had 10 bases not matched to a gene; V was cut back by 4 bases and J by 4 bases. CDR3 DNA sequence: TGTGCCAGCAGCCGTAATGGGGACAGGGGGGGATACGAGCAGTACTTC. Amino acid sequence: CASSRNGDRGGYEQYF.

This sequence joins TRBV2 and TRBJ1-6; the D is unclear. There are 15 residues in the CDR3. V was cut by 0 bases and J by 8 bases, with 11 bases left in between. Germline CDR1 is SNHLY and CDR2 is FYNNEI. This chain's CDR3 is CASSEAQTGYSPLHF. In nucleotides, the CDR3 is TGTGCCAGCAGTGAAGCCCAGACGGGATATTCACCCCTCCACTTT.

J is TRBJ1-1 and V is TRBV6-4, with a possible D match to TRBD1 (5 bases). The CDR3 is 13 amino acids. From germline, CDR1 is MRHNA and CDR2 SNTAGT. Between the trimmed V and J ends, which lost 6 bases and 0 bases, there was a span of 8 bases. The CDR3 DNA reads TGTGCCAGCAGGAGACAGATGAACACTGAAGCTTTCTTT. Its protein is CASRRQMNTEAFF.

This chain joins TRBV7-2 and TRBJ2-5; TRBD1 might be the D (5 bases). CDR3 length: 14 residues. Germline CDR1 reads SGHTA; CDR2 reads FQGNSA. The V end was cut by 2 bases, the J end by 4 bases, with 11 bases between. The CDR3 DNA reads TGTGCCAGCAGCTTAAACAGGCAGGGAGAGACCCAGTACTTC. Translating gives CASSLNRQGETQYF.

V gene TRBV7-8 combines with J gene TRBJ1-6; D perhaps matches TRBD1 (6 bases). Trimming took 1 base from V and 7 from J, leaving 11 bases between them. The CDR3 is made up of 15 amino acids. Germline lookup yields CDR1 SGHVS and CDR2 FQNEAQ. The CDR3 sequence: CASSLDMQGNSPLHF. The DNA of the CDR3 is TGTGCCAGCAGCTTAGATATGCAGGGGAATTCACCCCTCCACTTT.

In this sample, this clone turned up a few times. The CDR3 spells CASSDRQGNIQETQYF. CDR3 bases: TGTGCCAGCAGCGATAGACAGGGTAATATTCAAGAGACCCAGTACTTC. The genes are TRBV14 and TRBJ2-5; TRBD1 agrees at 7 bases. V shed 5 bases, J shed 2 bases, and the junction held 11 bases outside the gene matches. CDR1 is SGHDN and CDR2 is FVKESK in the germline V gene. This CDR3 spans 16 amino acids.

This clone is a singleton in its sample. J is TRBJ2-7 and V is TRBV19; D unclear. Per the germline V gene, CDR1 is LNHDA and CDR2 is SQIVND (reference sequence). The CDR3 spans 15 residues. V was clipped by 1 base and J by 0 bases, with 10 bases between them. The CDR3 DNA reads as TGTGCCAGTAGTATAGCGAGCCTACTCTCCTACGAGCAGTACTTC. Amino acid sequence: CASSIASLLSYEQYF.

This clone has just one count. This chain links TRBV6-2 or TRBV6-3 with TRBJ1-6; D is ambiguous. With 5 bases removed from V and 10 bases from J, the gap between germline ends came to 15 bases. Germline V gene sequence: CDR1 MNHEY, CDR2 SVGEGT. This CDR3 contains 14 residues. CDR3 residues: CASSDGRTGSPLHF. The CDR3 DNA follows: TGTGCCAGCAGTGACGGGCGTACGGGATCACCCCTCCACTTT.

This rearrangement joins TRBV18 to TRBJ1-6, with 7 bases aligning to TRBD1. There are 14 residues in the CDR3. CDR1 is KGHSH, CDR2 LQKENI, per germline. V lost 3 bases, J lost 9 bases, and 5 bases stayed unmatched. The CDR3 coding sequence is TGTGCCAGCTCACCCCAGGGGGTAGGTTCACCCCTCCACTTT. Translation gives CASSPQGVGSPLHF.

This chain connects TRBV6-5 to TRBJ1-2; D remains ambiguous. The germline V and J ends were trimmed by 3 bases and 6 bases, with 17 bases remaining between them. CDR3 length: 15 amino acids. CDR1 and CDR2 from the germline V gene are MNHEY and SVGAGI. The CDR3 sequence is CASSYRRTSSHGYTF. The DNA of the CDR3 is TGTGCCAGCAGTTATCGAAGGACTAGCTCTCATGGCTACACCTTC.

This chain uses TRBV9 with TRBJ1-6; 7 bases line up with TRBD1. CDR1 and CDR2 from the germline V gene are SGDLS and YYNGEE. V shed 0 bases and J 9 bases; nucleotides not matched to a gene: 6. The CDR3 contains 15 residues. The CDR3 DNA reads TGTGCCAGCAGCGTAGAAGGGGGCGCTTCTTCACCCCTCCACTTT. Amino acids: CASSVEGGASSPLHF.

J is TRBJ2-7 and V is TRBV29-1; TRBD2 matches at 12 bases. The CDR3 loop spans 13 amino acids. Looked up from germline, CDR1 is SQVTM and CDR2 is ANQGSEA. V lost 6 bases to trimming and J lost 3 bases; unmatched junction nucleotides: 3. The CDR3 loop is CSVGLAGIYEQYF. CDR3 DNA sequence: TGCAGCGTCGGACTAGCGGGAATCTACGAGCAGTACTTC.

This chain uses TRBV28 with TRBJ2-7, with TRBD2 identical over 10 bases. CDR1 is MDHEN, CDR2 SYDVKM, per germline. V trimming: 2 bases; J trimming: 3 bases; junction bases outside the gene matches: 7. The CDR3 loop spans 16 amino acids. The CDR3: CASSLRLAGVDYEQYF. As DNA, the CDR3 is TGTGCCAGCAGTTTACGGCTAGCGGGAGTCGACTACGAGCAGTACTTC. Filled out from reference TRBV28 and TRBJ2-7, the complete variable domain reads DVKVTQSSRYLVKRTGEKVFLECVQDMDHENMFWYRQDPGLGLRLIYFSYDVKMKEKGDIPEGYSVSREKKERFSLILESASTNQTSMYLCASSLRLAGVDYEQYFGPGTRLTVT.

The V and J genes are TRBV7-2 and TRBJ2-7; no definite D call. Per germline, CDR1 SGHTA and CDR2 FQGNSA. The CDR3 contains 14 residues. The V gene lost 8 bases and the J gene lost 0 bases, with 14 bases spanning the gap. CDR3 protein: CASRFSYSSYEQYF. CDR3 bases: TGTGCCAGCCGATTCTCCTATAGCTCCTACGAGCAGTACTTC.